The rows below give T cell receptor beta chains drawn from one sample of a study of blood T cell repertoires in COVID-19. Sequencing used immunoSEQ multiplex PCR; TCRdb keeps in-frame clones, though not all of them. Found here are 200,000 or so clones, around 81% of them singletons; the top ten hold less than 8.5%. Source material: PBMCs or T cells enriched from blood (not recorded which). The source of these receptors is a man aged 40-50 years who had recovered from COVID-19. Both conserved end residues are part of each CDR3. The D gene is left open where the match is weak. The size entry is marked missing in some rows and otherwise reads once, few, many or a size class.

clone_size: -; j_call: TRBJ1-2; v_call: TRBV5-5; d_call: -; cdr3_aa: CASSIFGSEQGDGYTF; cdr3_nt: TGTGCCAGCAGTATCTTCGGGTCAGAACAGGGAGATGGCTACACCTTC
clone_size: -; j_call: TRBJ1-1; v_call: TRBV11-2; d_call: -; cdr3_aa: CASSLDRLNTEAFF; cdr3_nt: TGTGCCAGCAGCTTAGACAGGTTGAACACTGAAGCTTTCTTT
clone_size: -; j_call: TRBJ1-2; v_call: TRBV10-2; d_call: -; cdr3_aa: CASVVGVGSFGYTF; cdr3_nt: TGCGCCAGCGTGGTAGGGGTCGGATCCTTTGGCTACACCTTC
clone_size: -; j_call: TRBJ1-3; v_call: TRBV5-6; d_call: -; cdr3_aa: CASSSISSSGNTIYF; cdr3_nt: TGTGCCAGCAGCTCCATATCGAGCTCTGGAAACACCATATATTTT
clone_size: -; j_call: TRBJ2-3; v_call: TRBV3-1/TRBV3-2; d_call: TRBD2; cdr3_aa: CASSQGTSLAYTDTQYF; cdr3_nt: TGTGCCAGCAGCCAAGGGACTAGCTTAGCTTACACAGATACGCAGTATTTT
clone_size: -; j_call: TRBJ2-1; v_call: TRBV7-2; d_call: TRBD2; cdr3_aa: CASSLVTGGNEQFF; cdr3_nt: TGTGCCAGCAGCTTAGTTACGGGGGGCAATGAGCAGTTCTTC
clone_size: -; j_call: TRBJ1-1; v_call: TRBV9; d_call: -; cdr3_aa: CASSVLDTGSAGEAFF; cdr3_nt: TGTGCCAGCAGCGTATTGGACACAGGGAGCGCCGGTGAAGCTTTCTTT
clone_size: -; j_call: TRBJ1-1; v_call: TRBV5-6; d_call: -; cdr3_aa: CASSLPTARGWGTEAFF; cdr3_nt: TGTGCCAGCAGCTTGCCCACCGCCAGGGGATGGGGCACTGAAGCTTTCTTT
clone_size: -; j_call: TRBJ2-2; v_call: TRBV2; d_call: -; cdr3_aa: CASRLGATIYTGELFF; cdr3_nt: TGTGCCAGTCGGTTGGGGGCAACGATTTACACCGGGGAGCTGTTTTTT
clone_size: -; j_call: TRBJ1-2; v_call: TRBV6-5; d_call: -; cdr3_aa: CASSSRQRLNYGYTF; cdr3_nt: TGTGCCAGCAGTTCTCGACAGCGACTTAACTATGGCTACACCTTC
clone_size: -; j_call: TRBJ1-2; v_call: TRBV2; d_call: -; cdr3_aa: CASSVRGGDYGYTF; cdr3_nt: TGTGCCAGCAGTGTTCGGGGGGGTGACTATGGCTACACCTTC
clone_size: -; j_call: TRBJ2-7; v_call: TRBV10-3; d_call: TRBD2; cdr3_aa: CAISLTSGGSYEQYF; cdr3_nt: TGTGCCATCAGTTTAACTAGCGGGGGCTCCTACGAGCAGTACTTC
clone_size: few; j_call: TRBJ1-2; v_call: TRBV19; d_call: TRBD1; cdr3_aa: CASSGDRLGYTF; cdr3_nt: TGTGCCAGTAGTGGGGACAGGTTGGGCTACACCTTC
clone_size: -; j_call: TRBJ2-1; v_call: TRBV4-1; d_call: TRBD2; cdr3_aa: CASSPYQLAGSNEQFF; cdr3_nt: TGCGCCAGCAGCCCCTATCAACTAGCGGGGAGCAATGAGCAGTTCTTC
clone_size: -; j_call: TRBJ1-5; v_call: TRBV6-5; d_call: TRBD1; cdr3_aa: CASSYSATGDQPQHF; cdr3_nt: TGTGCCAGCAGTTACTCCGCGACAGGGGATCAGCCCCAGCATTTT
clone_size: -; j_call: TRBJ1-1; v_call: TRBV11-2; d_call: -; cdr3_aa: CASSFILQGSSTEAFF; cdr3_nt: TGTGCCAGCAGCTTCATTCTACAGGGAAGTTCAACTGAAGCTTTCTTT
clone_size: -; j_call: TRBJ1-6; v_call: TRBV6-5; d_call: TRBD1; cdr3_aa: CASRGQGGGSPLHF; cdr3_nt: TGTGCCAGCAGGGGACAGGGAGGCGGTTCACCCCTCCACTTT
clone_size: -; j_call: TRBJ2-3; v_call: TRBV4-2; d_call: TRBD1; cdr3_aa: CASSPGTGGSMGKETFTDTQYF; cdr3_nt: TGTGCCAGCAGCCCCGGGACAGGGGGTTCGATGGGGAAGGAAACTTTCACAGATACGCAGTATTTT
clone_size: -; j_call: TRBJ1-5; v_call: TRBV6-5; d_call: -; cdr3_aa: CASRRVLGGYQPQHF; cdr3_nt: TGTGCCAGCAGGAGGGTATTGGGGGGGTATCAGCCCCAGCATTTT
clone_size: -; j_call: TRBJ2-3; v_call: TRBV5-1; d_call: TRBD2; cdr3_aa: CASSYGTSGDRTDTQYF; cdr3_nt: TGCGCCAGCAGCTATGGGACTAGCGGGGACCGCACAGATACGCAGTATTTT
clone_size: -; j_call: TRBJ2-1; v_call: TRBV6-5; d_call: -; cdr3_aa: CASSYSPGTYNEQFF; cdr3_nt: TGTGCCAGCAGTTACTCACCCGGGACCTACAATGAGCAGTTCTTC
clone_size: -; j_call: TRBJ1-2; v_call: TRBV15; d_call: -; cdr3_aa: CATSRQGTHGYTF; cdr3_nt: TGTGCCACCAGCAGGCAGGGGACCCATGGCTACACCTTC
clone_size: -; j_call: TRBJ1-1; v_call: TRBV18; d_call: -; cdr3_aa: CASSPHREGTEAFF; cdr3_nt: TGTGCCAGCTCACCTCATAGGGAGGGCACTGAAGCTTTCTTT
clone_size: -; j_call: TRBJ2-7; v_call: TRBV12-2; d_call: -; cdr3_aa: CASRLICGTEVYEQYF; cdr3_nt: TGTGCAAGTCGCTTAATTTGCGGGACAGAGGTCTACGAGCAGTACTTC
clone_size: -; j_call: TRBJ2-2; v_call: TRBV28; d_call: TRBD1; cdr3_aa: CASSTLRQGGELFF; cdr3_nt: TGTGCCAGCAGTACCCTACGACAGGGCGGGGAGCTGTTTTTT
clone_size: -; j_call: TRBJ1-5; v_call: TRBV2; d_call: -; cdr3_aa: CASSEQGSNQPQHF; cdr3_nt: TGTGCCAGCAGTGAACAGGGAAGCAATCAGCCCCAGCATTTT
clone_size: -; j_call: TRBJ2-1; v_call: TRBV11-2; d_call: TRBD1; cdr3_aa: CASSKDGQGQNEQFF; cdr3_nt: TGTGCCAGCAGCAAAGACGGACAGGGGCAAAATGAGCAGTTCTTC
clone_size: -; j_call: TRBJ1-1; v_call: TRBV4-1; d_call: TRBD1; cdr3_aa: CASSQVGTGKAEAFF; cdr3_nt: TGCGCCAGCAGCCAAGTGGGGACAGGGAAGGCTGAAGCTTTCTTT
clone_size: -; j_call: TRBJ2-7; v_call: TRBV7-6; d_call: TRBD2; cdr3_aa: CASRGGGTYEQYF; cdr3_nt: TGTGCCAGCAGGGGCGGGGGGACCTACGAGCAGTACTTC
clone_size: -; j_call: TRBJ2-7; v_call: TRBV18; d_call: -; cdr3_aa: CASSPGLAYEQYF; cdr3_nt: TGTGCCAGCTCACCGGGGCTAGCCTACGAGCAGTACTTC
clone_size: many; j_call: TRBJ2-2; v_call: TRBV27; d_call: -; cdr3_aa: CASSRRQGDTGELFF; cdr3_nt: TGTGCCAGCAGTCGGCGGCAGGGCGACACCGGGGAGCTGTTTTTT
clone_size: few; j_call: TRBJ2-2; v_call: TRBV6-6; d_call: -; cdr3_aa: CASSPGVAEAETGELFF; cdr3_nt: TGTGCCAGCAGTCCCGGGGTCGCGGAAGCGGAAACCGGGGAGCTGTTTTTT
clone_size: -; j_call: TRBJ1-1; v_call: TRBV2; d_call: TRBD1; cdr3_aa: CAGRTGYSTEAFF; cdr3_nt: TGTGCCGGGAGGACAGGGTATTCCACTGAAGCTTTCTTT
clone_size: -; j_call: TRBJ2-5; v_call: TRBV7-9; d_call: -; cdr3_aa: CASSPGVQETQYF; cdr3_nt: TGTGCCAGCAGCCCCGGGGTACAAGAGACCCAGTACTTC
clone_size: -; j_call: TRBJ2-3; v_call: TRBV13; d_call: TRBD2; cdr3_aa: CASSSSSGGEGDTQYF; cdr3_nt: TGTGCCAGCAGCTCCTCTAGCGGGGGGGAAGGAGATACGCAGTATTTT
clone_size: -; j_call: TRBJ1-2; v_call: TRBV6-2/TRBV6-3; d_call: TRBD1; cdr3_aa: CASSPTRQGTKGYTF; cdr3_nt: TGTGCCAGCAGCCCGACTAGACAGGGGACGAAGGGCTACACCTTC
clone_size: -; j_call: TRBJ1-5; v_call: TRBV11-1; d_call: -; cdr3_aa: CASSPSGDQPQHF; cdr3_nt: TGTGCCAGCAGCCCATCAGGGGATCAGCCCCAGCATTTT
clone_size: -; j_call: TRBJ2-5; v_call: TRBV18; d_call: -; cdr3_aa: CASSLEGQRQETQYF; cdr3_nt: TGTGCCAGCTCACTAGAGGGACAAAGGCAAGAGACCCAGTACTTC
clone_size: -; j_call: TRBJ1-1; v_call: TRBV5-1; d_call: -; cdr3_aa: CASSLGAQNTEAFF; cdr3_nt: TGCGCCAGCAGCTTGGGCGCCCAGAACACTGAAGCTTTCTTT
clone_size: -; j_call: TRBJ2-1; v_call: TRBV24-1; d_call: TRBD1; cdr3_aa: CATSDYDRGNEQFF; cdr3_nt: TGTGCCACCAGTGACTATGACAGGGGCAATGAGCAGTTCTTC
clone_size: -; j_call: TRBJ1-2; v_call: TRBV24-1; d_call: -; cdr3_aa: CATSDFSDSYGYTF; cdr3_nt: TGTGCCACCAGTGATTTTTCGGACAGCTATGGCTACACCTTC
clone_size: -; j_call: TRBJ2-7; v_call: TRBV5-4; d_call: -; cdr3_aa: CASSSDRSSYEQYF; cdr3_nt: TGTGCCAGCAGTTCGGACAGAAGCTCCTACGAGCAGTACTTC
clone_size: -; j_call: TRBJ2-1; v_call: TRBV6-1; d_call: TRBD2; cdr3_aa: CASSEEGLAFYNEQFF; cdr3_nt: TGTGCCAGCAGTGAAGAGGGACTAGCGTTTTACAATGAGCAGTTCTTC
clone_size: -; j_call: TRBJ1-1; v_call: TRBV6-5; d_call: -; cdr3_aa: CASSPGIYTEAFF; cdr3_nt: TGTGCCAGCAGCCCCGGGATTTACACTGAAGCTTTCTTT
clone_size: few; j_call: TRBJ2-7; v_call: TRBV6-4; d_call: -; cdr3_aa: CASSDSEVGEQYF; cdr3_nt: TGTGCCAGCAGTGACTCGGAGGTCGGAGAGCAGTACTTC
clone_size: -; j_call: TRBJ1-1; v_call: TRBV4-1; d_call: -; cdr3_aa: CASSQHRPLNTEAFF; cdr3_nt: TGCGCCAGCAGCCAGCACAGGCCCTTGAACACTGAAGCTTTCTTT
clone_size: -; j_call: TRBJ1-2; v_call: TRBV18; d_call: TRBD1; cdr3_aa: CASSPRRGGTVHGYTF; cdr3_nt: TGTGCCAGCTCACCCCGTCGGGGGGGGACAGTGCATGGCTACACCTTC
clone_size: -; j_call: TRBJ2-3; v_call: TRBV7-3; d_call: -; cdr3_aa: CASSLRRGDTQYF; cdr3_nt: TGTGCCAGCAGCTTAAGGAGGGGAGATACGCAGTATTTT
clone_size: -; j_call: TRBJ1-3; v_call: TRBV10-3; d_call: -; cdr3_aa: CAAGPISGNTIYF; cdr3_nt: TGTGCCGCGGGACCGATCTCTGGAAACACCATATATTTT
clone_size: -; j_call: TRBJ2-1; v_call: TRBV29-1; d_call: TRBD2; cdr3_aa: CSVLTSGGTYNEQFF; cdr3_nt: TGCAGCGTTTTAACTAGCGGGGGGACGTACAATGAGCAGTTCTTC
clone_size: -; j_call: TRBJ2-2; v_call: TRBV4-3; d_call: -; cdr3_aa: CASSQSQTASTGELFF; cdr3_nt: TGCGCCAGCAGCCAAAGTCAGACAGCGTCCACCGGGGAGCTGTTTTTT
clone_size: -; j_call: TRBJ2-1; v_call: TRBV3-1/TRBV3-2; d_call: -; cdr3_aa: CASSQGPLQGRLYNEQFF; cdr3_nt: TGTGCCAGCAGCCAGGGCCCCTTGCAGGGGCGCCTCTACAATGAGCAGTTCTTC
clone_size: -; j_call: TRBJ2-3; v_call: TRBV3-1/TRBV3-2; d_call: -; cdr3_aa: CASSQGARGTDTQYF; cdr3_nt: TGTGCCAGCAGCCAAGGAGCGAGGGGCACAGATACGCAGTATTTT
clone_size: -; j_call: TRBJ2-3; v_call: TRBV5-6; d_call: -; cdr3_aa: CASSHTDTQYF; cdr3_nt: TGTGCCAGCAGCCACACAGATACGCAGTATTTT
clone_size: -; j_call: TRBJ1-6; v_call: TRBV12-3/TRBV12-4; d_call: -; cdr3_aa: CASSPGVVALHF; cdr3_nt: TGTGCCAGCAGCCCAGGGGTGGTCGCCCTCCACTTT